This record concerns one T cell receptor (beta chain) sequence. Its target is not known. Through template switching, a universal primer site was introduced, and the cDNA contained unique molecular identifiers. TCRdb analysed the 5' RACE reads with MiXCR anew, one entry per CDR3 protein. The sample lists 300,000 or so distinct CDR3 sequences; over 8.5% were seen once. Germline V gene data show CDR1 as GTSNPN and CDR2 as SVGIG (reference sequence). This CDR3 comprises 15 residues. J gave up 2 bases and V 4 bases, and 6 bases lay outside the gene matches. The source of the sample is a study of identical twins. Study-level results: There was more out-of-frame TCR alpha sharing in monozygotic twins than models estimated.

These data were likewise used in another study, on yellow fever vaccine responses in identical twins.

Source material: CD8+ T cells sorted from blood. This TCR derives from a woman between 18 and 29 years old in good health. The chain carries TRBV30 and TRBJ2-1; 9 bases line up with TRBD2. The CDR3 is CAWTSGVTTYNEQFF. In nucleotides, the CDR3 is TGTGCCTGGACTAGCGGGGTTACCACCTACAATGAGCAGTTCTTC.